The entry below describes one TCR beta chain. The data originate from a study of monozygotic twins with inflammatory bowel disease. CDR1 is SGHAT and CDR2 is FQDESV in the germline V gene (reference sequence). The CDR3 totals 20 residues. TCRdb derives one entry per CDR3 protein from the 5' RACE reads, leaving out DNA. This table holds roughly 300,000 distinct CDR3 sequences. The chain couples TRBV11-1 to TRBJ2-3; TCRdb designates TRBD2, a call that cannot be tested without DNA. Sequenced material: blood. The receptor was derived from a human donor with ulcerative colitis or Crohn's disease, or a healthy co-twin of an affected twin (not recorded which). CDR3 in amino acids: CASSLGTRAAFASSTDTQYF.